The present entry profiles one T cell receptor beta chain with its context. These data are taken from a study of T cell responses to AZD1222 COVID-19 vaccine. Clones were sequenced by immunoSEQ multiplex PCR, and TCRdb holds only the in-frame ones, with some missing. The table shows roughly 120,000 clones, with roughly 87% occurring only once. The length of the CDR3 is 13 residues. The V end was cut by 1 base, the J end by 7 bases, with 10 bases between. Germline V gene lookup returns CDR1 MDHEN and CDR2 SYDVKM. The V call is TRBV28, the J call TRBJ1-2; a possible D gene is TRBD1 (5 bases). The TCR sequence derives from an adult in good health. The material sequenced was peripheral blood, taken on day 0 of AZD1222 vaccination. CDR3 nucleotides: TGTGCCAGCAGTTTATTAAGGGGAGGTGGCTACACCTTC. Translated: CASSLLRGGGYTF.